Below are 25 T cell receptor beta chains sequenced from a single sample in a study of T cells in Graves' hyperthyroidism and ophthalmopathy. TCR beta CDR3 sequences were amplified from RNA transcripts. Primed by the HTBI set, a first-round RT-PCR was run on the TCR CDR3. TCRdb fed the multiplex PCR reads into MiXCR, producing one record per CDR3 protein. In the table there are about 380,000 distinct CDR3 sequences, approximately 18% of which are singletons. The sample taken for sequencing was blood. All receptors come from a man aged 18 to 30 with Graves' ophthalmopathy.

The table lists this clonotype with a few counts. This may stem from a read error, because a much larger clone lies one nucleotide away. The J gene is TRBJ2-3, the V gene TRBV12-3 or TRBV12-4; possibly TRBD2 for D (7 bases). CDR3 length equals 20 residues. The CDR3 protein is CAGSEWGGPSVGGRADTQYF. The CDR3 region has the DNA TGTGCCGGCAGTGAGTGGGGGGGCCCGTCCGTCGGGGGTCGGGCAGATACGCAGTATTTT.

This clonotype was picked up a small number of times. V and J are TRBV6-1 and TRBJ1-1, with a possible D match to TRBD1 (5 bases). From germline, CDR1 is MNHNS and CDR2 SASEGT. The CDR3 contains 16 residues. V was shortened by 3 bases and J by 4 bases, with 18 bases between the two germline ends. This chain's CDR3 is CASSEDLGAKGTEAFF. CDR3 sequence (DNA): TGTGCCAGCAGTGAGGATTTAGGGGCCAAGGGCACTGAAGCTTTCTTT.

This clonotype was counted ten times or more. V gene TRBV7-9 combines with J gene TRBJ2-3; TRBD1 aligns across 9 bases. The CDR3 has 15 amino acids. The germline gives CDR1 SEHNR, CDR2 FQNEAQ (reference sequence). V was clipped by 5 bases and J by 6 bases; unmatched bases: 9. CDR3 nucleotides: TGTGCCAGCAGCCCCCCGGGACAGGGTTGGGATACGCAGTATTTT. Translating it yields CASSPPGQGWDTQYF.

The chain recombines TRBV6-1 with TRBJ1-5, with 8 bases fitting TRBD1. Trimming took 6 bases from V and 4 from J; bases not matched to a gene: 5. This CDR3 is 14 amino acids long. Germline-derived CDR1 and CDR2 are MNHNS and SASEGT. This chain's CDR3 is CASRRTGRNQPQHF. CDR3 in DNA: TGTGCCAGCAGAAGGACAGGGAGAAATCAGCCCCAGCATTTT.

This clonotype was seen repeatedly, ten times or more. This sequence joins TRBV28 and TRBJ2-3; D unresolved. Germline CDR1 MDHEN, CDR2 SYDVKM. The CDR3 runs to 14 residues. Trimming shortened V by 3 bases and J by 2 bases, and 9 bases separated the two germline ends. This chain's CDR3 is CASSFPTITDTQYF. In DNA, the CDR3 is TGTGCCAGCAGTTTTCCCACTATCACAGATACGCAGTATTTT.

In its sample, this clonotype was seen a few times. This chain joins TRBV7-9 and TRBJ1-3, with no clear D. V was pared by 8 bases and J by 4 bases, with 12 bases between. CDR1 is SEHNR and CDR2 is FQNEAQ in the germline V gene (reference sequence). CDR3 length: 13 amino acids. The CDR3 region has the DNA TGTGCCAGCGAGTCGGGCGCCGGAAACACCATATATTTT. Amino acids: CASESGAGNTIYF.

The rearrangement links TRBV20-1 to TRBJ1-3; D call uncertain. CDR3 size: 19 residues. V lost 0 bases, J lost 0 bases, and 21 bases lay in between. The germline V gene encodes CDR1 DFQATT and CDR2 SNEGSKA (reference sequence). CDR3 bases: TGCAGTGCTAGAGATCTAAGAGACGTAGGCTTTCGCTCTGGAAACACCATATATTTT. It yields the protein CSARDLRDVGFRSGNTIYF.

Ten or more counts support this clonotype. The V and J genes are TRBV20-1 and TRBJ1-6; D is possibly TRBD1 (5 bases). The CDR3 length is 12 residues. CDR1 and CDR2 (germline): DFQATT, SNEGSKA (reference sequence). The CDR3 nucleotides read TGCGCAAATCGACAGCTTAATTCACCCCTCCACTTT. Translating gives CANRQLNSPLHF.

In its sample, this clonotype was seen a few times. This chain uses TRBV10-3 with TRBJ2-1, with TRBD2 matching 9 bases. Trimming took 7 bases from V and 10 from J; bases not matched to a gene: 11. CDR3 length: 14 residues. Looked up from germline, CDR1 is ENHRY and CDR2 is SYGVKD. The CDR3 region is CAINSGLAIGEQFF. The CDR3 DNA sequence: TGTGCCATCAACTCGGGACTAGCAATCGGAGAGCAGTTCTTC.

This clonotype has ten or more counts. The chain links TRBV9 to TRBJ1-4, with D unresolved. Germline V gives CDR1 SGDLS, CDR2 YYNGEE. The CDR3 runs 15 residues. V was shortened by 4 bases and J by 5 bases, with 15 bases between the two germline ends. The CDR3 sequence: CASSPGRVVNEKLFF. CDR3 nucleotides: TGTGCCAGCAGCCCCGGACGGGTAGTAAATGAAAAACTGTTTTTT.

The chain has TRBV7-2 and TRBJ1-5; D is undetermined. This CDR3 region has 15 residues. CDR1 SGHTA and CDR2 FQGNSA come from the germline V gene. Trimming left V 8 bases short and J 8 bases short, with 22 bases between. The CDR3 DNA reads as TGTGCCAGCTCCACAGCAGCCCCCCGGTCGGAGCCCCAGCATTTT. Translating gives CASSTAAPRSEPQHF.

The chain uses TRBV7-9 and TRBJ2-1, with D unclear. Germline loops: CDR1 SEHNR, CDR2 FQNEAQ (reference sequence). V was trimmed by 1 base and J by 1 base, leaving 14 bases between them. The CDR3 has 17 residues. The chain's CDR3 is CASSLGIRVSSYNEQFF. Written as DNA, the CDR3 is TGTGCCAGCAGCTTAGGTATTAGGGTCAGTTCCTACAATGAGCAGTTCTTC.

The sample holds a few counts of this clonotype. This sequence joins TRBV10-3 and TRBJ2-5; D uncertain. CDR1 and CDR2 (germline): ENHRY, SYGVKD. V was cut by 4 bases and J by 4 bases, with 16 bases left in between. CDR3 size: 15 residues. CDR3: CAISAPDPRRETQYF. The CDR3 DNA is TGTGCCATCAGTGCACCTGACCCAAGGCGAGAGACCCAGTACTTC.

This clonotype was picked up one time. For the CDR3, the DNA is TGTGCCAGCAGTATGGGGGGAAACACAGATACGCAGTATTTT. Protein product: CASSMGGNTDTQYF. J is TRBJ2-3 and V is TRBV25-1; maybe TRBD2 (6 bases). This CDR3 comprises 14 residues. Germline lookup yields CDR1 MGHDK and CDR2 SYGVNS. Trimming pared 5 bases from V and 2 bases from J, leaving 11 bases between.

This clonotype was seen ten or more times. V is TRBV3-1 and J is TRBJ2-1; 8 positions agree with TRBD2. The CDR3 spans 15 residues. The J segment lost 6 bases and the V segment lost 2 bases, leaving 6 bases of the junction unmatched. Per the germline V gene, CDR1 is LGHDT and CDR2 is YNNKEL (reference sequence). CDR3 in amino acids: CASSQFGLASNEQFF. In nucleotides, the CDR3 is TGTGCCAGCAGCCAATTTGGACTAGCAAGCAATGAGCAGTTCTTC.

As to this clonotype: This may stem from a read error, because a much larger clone lies one nucleotide away. The CDR3 DNA reads as TGTGCCGGCAGCGTCCGACAGGGACCTTACGAGCAGTACTTC. This gives the protein CAGSVRQGPYEQYF. The chain employs TRBV7-9 and TRBJ2-7; 7 bases are a match to TRBD1. Germline CDR1 SEHNR, CDR2 FQNEAQ (reference sequence). The CDR3 runs to 14 residues.

This clonotype showed up just a few times. The chain is built from TRBV5-1 and TRBJ2-7; 11 bases line up with TRBD1. Germline trimming cut 4 bases from V and 6 bases from J; bases unmatched to any gene: 12. In germline, CDR1 is SGHRS, CDR2 YFSETQ. The CDR3 length is 16 residues. The CDR3 protein is CASSVSRDRGFGEQYF. CDR3 nucleotide sequence: TGCGCCAGCAGCGTCTCCCGGGACAGGGGGTTCGGCGAGCAGTACTTC.

There are many counts of this clonotype. The chain employs TRBV28 and TRBJ1-5; possible D gene TRBD1, 5 bases. The V end lost 7 bases, the J end lost 7 bases, and 11 bases lay between the germline ends. Per the germline V gene, CDR1 is MDHEN and CDR2 is SYDVKM. The CDR3 extends over 12 amino acids. CDR3 loop: CASTIGGQPQHF. CDR3 bases: TGTGCCAGCACGATTGGGGGACAGCCCCAGCATTTT. The variable domain in full, completed from reference TRBV28 and TRBJ1-5, reads DVKVTQSSRYLVKRTGEKVFLECVQDMDHENMFWYRQDPGLGLRLIYFSYDVKMKEKGDIPEGYSVSREKKERFSLILESASTNQTSMYLCASTIGGQPQHFGDGTRLSIL.

This clonotype showed up just a few times. The J gene is TRBJ2-3, the V gene TRBV19; D gene unclear. Per germline, CDR1 LNHDA and CDR2 SQIVND (reference sequence). V was trimmed by 5 bases and J by 5 bases, leaving 23 bases between them. The CDR3 contains 17 residues. The CDR3 sequence is CASSVGRPSMRRDTQYF. The CDR3 coding sequence is TGTGCCAGTAGTGTCGGGCGGCCTAGTATGAGGCGAGATACGCAGTATTTT.

At least ten counts were recorded for this clonotype. This sequence joins TRBV11-2 and TRBJ1-2; D is undetermined. V lost 0 bases to trimming and J lost 6 bases, with 11 bases between them. Germline V gene sequence: CDR1 SGHAT, CDR2 FQNNGV. The CDR3 is 14 amino acids. In DNA form, the CDR3 reads TGTGCCAGCAGCTTAGAGCGGGAATGGCATGGCTACACCTTC. It is translated as CASSLEREWHGYTF.

This clonotype was observed many times. This chain links TRBV27 with TRBJ1-6, with unresolved D. This CDR3 comprises 14 residues. The V gene's germline CDR1 is MNHEY and CDR2 SMNVEV (reference sequence). The ends were cut back, 2 bases at V and 7 bases at J, with 9 bases in the middle. The CDR3 DNA is TGTGCCAGCAGTTTAGGGCAGGAGAATTCACCCCTCCACTTT. The encoded protein is CASSLGQENSPLHF.

This clonotype was seen more than once but under ten times. The chain employs TRBV10-3 and TRBJ1-2, with 7 bases aligning to TRBD1. This CDR3 spans 11 amino acids. CDR1 is ENHRY, CDR2 SYGVKD, per germline. J was trimmed by 4 bases and V by 9 bases; bases with no gene match: 2. CDR3 DNA: TGTGCCATACAGGGGATCTATGGCTACACCTTC. Its translation is CAIQGIYGYTF.

This clonotype was seen more than once but under ten times. V gene TRBV4-2 combines with J gene TRBJ2-1; 11 nucleotides agree with TRBD2. CDR1 and CDR2 (germline): LGHNA, YNFKEQ. After removal of 4 bases from V and 8 bases from J, the junction contained 10 bases not matched to a gene. The CDR3 loop spans 16 amino acids. CDR3 region: CASSLVLAGGRDEQFF. The CDR3 coding sequence is TGTGCCAGCAGCCTCGTCTTAGCGGGGGGGCGGGATGAGCAGTTCTTC.

With respect to this clonotype: Mismatch with germline at one junction end may stem from a read error. The chain links TRBV5-1 to TRBJ2-3, with a tentative D call TRBD2 (7 bases). Germline V gene lookup returns CDR1 SGHRS and CDR2 YFSETQ. The CDR3 has 17 residues. CDR3 DNA sequence: TGTGCCAGCAGCCCCCCCGGTGGGGGGGCCAGCACAGATACGCAGTATTTT. Amino acids: CASSPPGGGASTDTQYF.

As for this clonotype: The junction differs from germline at one of its ends, possibly a read error. The rearrangement joins TRBV11-1 to TRBJ1-2, with no clear D. This CDR3 spans 15 amino acids. CDR1 is SGHAT and CDR2 is FQDESV in the germline V gene (reference sequence). CDR3 sequence reads: CASSLSPTLNYDYTF. CDR3 coding DNA: TGTGCCAGCAGCCTAAGTCCCACCCTTAACTATGACTACACCTTC.